The rows below give T cell receptor beta chains drawn from one sample of a study of monozygotic twins with inflammatory bowel disease. TCRdb re-called the 5' RACE reads and gives one entry per CDR3 protein, without DNA. The sample's table shows about 210,000 distinct CDR3 sequences. Specimen: blood. The receptors were gathered from a human donor with ulcerative colitis or Crohn's disease, or a healthy co-twin of an affected twin (not recorded which). Each CDR3 is given with its conserved first and last residue.

>TRBJ2-5|TRBV29-1
CSLARATGETQYF
>TRBJ2-1|TRBV12-3/TRBV12-4
CASSLSGTSGGFNEQFF
>TRBJ2-1|TRBV3-1
CASSHGQGSYNEQFF
>TRBJ1-1|TRBV7-8
CASSLDSNTEAFF
>TRBJ1-6|TRBV27
CASSRHNREPLHF
>TRBJ2-7|TRBV20-1
CSASGTGISYEQYF
>TRBJ2-3|TRBV5-1
CASSPSPSTDTQYF
>TRBJ2-2|TRBV7-9
CASSLKDITGELFF
>TRBJ2-7|TRBV6-1
CASSLGGKYEQYF
>TRBJ1-1|TRBV12-3/TRBV12-4
CASKPRVETEAFF
>TRBJ1-4|TRBV7-6
CASSRTRESGEKLFF
>TRBJ2-1|TRBV20-1
CSAATGLAGGKQFF
>TRBJ1-4|TRBV10-3
CAISDTGQGGEKLFF
>TRBJ2-2|TRBV5-1
CASSSDVGLNTGELFF
>TRBJ1-2|TRBV12-3/TRBV12-4
CASSLMFRQNYGYTF
>TRBJ2-1|TRBV11-3
CASSVGQGTSYNEQFF
>TRBJ2-7|TRBV28
CASSLGTGVSYEQYF
>TRBJ1-1|TRBV5-4
CASSTVGLGTEAFF
>TRBJ1-1|TRBV7-2
CASSLGHLNTEAFF
>TRBJ2-1|TRBV29-1
CSGGQGPYNEQFF
>TRBJ2-1|TRBV18
CASSPFGQGAVNEQFF
>TRBJ1-2|TRBV7-9
CASSSFGGYTF
>TRBJ2-6|TRBV5-5
CASSRITTGANVLTF
>TRBJ2-1|TRBV5-1
CASGKTGSGNEQFF